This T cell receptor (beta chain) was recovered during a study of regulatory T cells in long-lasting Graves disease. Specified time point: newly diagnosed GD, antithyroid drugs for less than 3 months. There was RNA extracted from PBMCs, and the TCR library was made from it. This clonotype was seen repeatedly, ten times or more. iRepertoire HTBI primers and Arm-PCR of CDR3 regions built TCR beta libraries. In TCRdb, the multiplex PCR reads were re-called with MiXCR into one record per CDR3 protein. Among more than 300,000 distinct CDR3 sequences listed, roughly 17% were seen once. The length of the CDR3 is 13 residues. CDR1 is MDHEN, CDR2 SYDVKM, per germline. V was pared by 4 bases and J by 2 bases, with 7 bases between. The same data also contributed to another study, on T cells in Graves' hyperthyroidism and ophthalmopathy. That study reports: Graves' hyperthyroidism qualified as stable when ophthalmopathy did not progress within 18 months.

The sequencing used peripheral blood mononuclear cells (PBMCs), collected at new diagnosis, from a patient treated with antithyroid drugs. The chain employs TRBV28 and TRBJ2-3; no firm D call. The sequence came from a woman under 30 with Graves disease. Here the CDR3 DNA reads TGTGCCAGCAGTTCTACAAACACAGATACGCAGTATTTT. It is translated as CASSSTNTDTQYF.